Listed below are T cell receptor beta chains from one sample, sequenced in a study of CD8+ T cells in alopecia areata. The repertoire was sequenced with immunoSEQ multiplex PCR; TCRdb's copy has only in-frame clones and lacks some. This table has roughly 150,000 clones, 58% appearing once. Sequencing was performed on CD4+ T cells sorted from blood, taken at week 0. The source of these receptors is a human donor with alopecia areata. Both conserved end residues are part of each CDR3. Fields, in order: J gene, V gene, clone size, D gene, CDR3 protein, CDR3 DNA. A D gene is named only where the DNA matches it firmly. Not all rows give a size; the values are once, few, many and, for expanded clones, a class.

j_call: TRBJ2-5
v_call: TRBV7-2
clone_size: -
d_call: -
cdr3_aa: CASSIGGTQYF
cdr3_nt: TGTGCCAGCAGCATCGGTGGGACCCAGTACTTC

j_call: TRBJ1-2
v_call: TRBV6-5
clone_size: -
d_call: TRBD1
cdr3_aa: CASRADRGLGYTF
cdr3_nt: TGTGCCAGCAGAGCGGACAGGGGGCTTGGCTACACCTTC

j_call: TRBJ1-5
v_call: TRBV6-6
clone_size: -
d_call: -
cdr3_aa: CASTHDGNQPQHF
cdr3_nt: TGTGCCAGCACCCACGACGGCAATCAGCCCCAGCATTTT

j_call: TRBJ1-2
v_call: TRBV7-9
clone_size: -
d_call: TRBD1
cdr3_aa: CASSPRQGDTF
cdr3_nt: TGTGCCAGCAGCCCGCGACAGGGCGACACCTTC

j_call: TRBJ2-3
v_call: TRBV30
clone_size: -
d_call: TRBD2
cdr3_aa: CAWSSSLAGPTDTQYF
cdr3_nt: TGTGCCTGGAGTTCGTCACTAGCGGGGCCGACAGATACGCAGTATTTT

j_call: TRBJ1-1
v_call: TRBV6-5
clone_size: -
d_call: -
cdr3_aa: CASSYLGTGLAFF
cdr3_nt: TGTGCCAGCAGTTACTTGGGCACAGGGTTGGCTTTCTTT

j_call: TRBJ1-2
v_call: TRBV5-1
clone_size: once
d_call: -
cdr3_aa: CASSSGEDGYTF
cdr3_nt: TGCGCCAGCAGCTCAGGGGAGGATGGCTACACCTTC

j_call: TRBJ2-3
v_call: TRBV6-5
clone_size: -
d_call: -
cdr3_aa: CASSPPGGQYTQYF
cdr3_nt: TGTGCCAGCAGTCCGCCCGGGGGGCAATATACGCAGTATTTT

j_call: TRBJ2-3
v_call: TRBV2
clone_size: few
d_call: -
cdr3_aa: CASSESWAAAADTQYF
cdr3_nt: TGTGCCAGCAGTGAAAGTTGGGCGGCAGCCGCAGATACGCAGTATTTT

j_call: TRBJ1-6
v_call: TRBV15
clone_size: -
d_call: -
cdr3_aa: CATSSPAGARSPLHF
cdr3_nt: TGTGCCACCAGCAGCCCGGCGGGGGCGCGTTCACCCCTCCACTTT

j_call: TRBJ1-6
v_call: TRBV7-9
clone_size: -
d_call: -
cdr3_aa: CASSLPNSPLHF
cdr3_nt: TGTGCCAGCAGCTTACCTAATTCACCCCTCCACTTT

j_call: TRBJ1-5
v_call: TRBV30
clone_size: -
d_call: -
cdr3_aa: CAWSAGNGNQPQHF
cdr3_nt: TGTGCCTGGAGTGCGGGAAATGGCAATCAGCCCCAGCATTTT

j_call: TRBJ1-1
v_call: TRBV18
clone_size: -
d_call: -
cdr3_aa: CASSRTGVGNRAASEAFF
cdr3_nt: TGTGCCAGCTCCCGTACGGGTGTGGGAAACAGGGCCGCATCTGAAGCTTTCTTT

j_call: TRBJ2-5
v_call: TRBV25-1
clone_size: -
d_call: TRBD1
cdr3_aa: CASSNTGEVKETQYF
cdr3_nt: TGTGCCAGCAGTAACACAGGGGAAGTGAAAGAGACCCAGTACTTC

j_call: TRBJ1-5
v_call: TRBV19
clone_size: -
d_call: -
cdr3_aa: CASSIGADISHQPQHF
cdr3_nt: TGTGCCAGTAGTATAGGAGCCGACATCTCTCATCAGCCCCAGCATTTT

j_call: TRBJ2-5
v_call: TRBV7-2
clone_size: -
d_call: -
cdr3_aa: CASSERSSSETQYF
cdr3_nt: TGTGCCAGCAGCGAGCGCTCTAGCTCGGAGACCCAGTACTTC

j_call: TRBJ1-5
v_call: TRBV6-5
clone_size: -
d_call: -
cdr3_aa: CASSYSTASNQPQHF
cdr3_nt: TGTGCCAGCAGTTACTCGACAGCGAGCAATCAGCCCCAGCATTTT

j_call: TRBJ2-4
v_call: TRBV11-2
clone_size: once
d_call: -
cdr3_aa: CASSLTGGSGKNIQYF
cdr3_nt: TGTGCCAGCAGCCTGACAGGAGGGTCGGGCAAAAACATTCAGTACTTC

j_call: TRBJ2-6
v_call: TRBV30
clone_size: once
d_call: -
cdr3_aa: CAWDRGANVLTF
cdr3_nt: TGTGCCTGGGACAGGGGGGCCAACGTCCTGACTTTC

j_call: TRBJ1-2
v_call: TRBV18
clone_size: -
d_call: TRBD1
cdr3_aa: CASSQERQGPYGYTF
cdr3_nt: TGTGCCAGCTCACAGGAACGACAGGGGCCCTATGGCTACACCTTC

j_call: TRBJ1-6
v_call: TRBV27
clone_size: -
d_call: TRBD1
cdr3_aa: CASSSGTGVSPLHF
cdr3_nt: TGTGCCAGCAGTTCCGGGACAGGGGTCTCACCCCTCCACTTT

j_call: TRBJ2-3
v_call: TRBV20-1
clone_size: -
d_call: TRBD2
cdr3_aa: CGTGRSDTQYF
cdr3_nt: TGCGGCACCGGGAGGTCGGATACGCAGTATTTT

j_call: TRBJ1-1
v_call: TRBV4-3
clone_size: -
d_call: -
cdr3_aa: CASSLQRGTGGAFF
cdr3_nt: TGCGCCAGCAGCCTCCAAAGGGGGACTGGGGGGGCTTTCTTT

j_call: TRBJ2-3
v_call: TRBV5-1
clone_size: -
d_call: -
cdr3_aa: CASSSLTRSDTQYF
cdr3_nt: TGCGCCAGCAGCTCGCTGACTAGGTCGGATACGCAGTATTTT

j_call: TRBJ2-3
v_call: TRBV10-3
clone_size: -
d_call: -
cdr3_aa: CAITSYQGPTDTQYF
cdr3_nt: TGTGCCATCACGTCTTATCAGGGCCCCACAGATACGCAGTATTTT

j_call: TRBJ2-7
v_call: TRBV11-2
clone_size: -
d_call: TRBD2
cdr3_aa: CASSLGGTSGGTYEQYF
cdr3_nt: TGTGCCAGCAGCTTAGGGGGCACTAGCGGGGGAACCTACGAGCAGTACTTC

j_call: TRBJ2-5
v_call: TRBV5-4
clone_size: -
d_call: TRBD2
cdr3_aa: CASSGGTRGAGRETQYF
cdr3_nt: TGTGCCAGCAGCGGGGGGACTAGAGGGGCAGGCAGAGAGACCCAGTACTTC

j_call: TRBJ2-6
v_call: TRBV7-2
clone_size: -
d_call: -
cdr3_aa: CASSLSRYSSGANVLTF
cdr3_nt: TGTGCCAGCAGCTTATCACGATATAGCTCTGGGGCCAACGTCCTGACTTTC

j_call: TRBJ1-2
v_call: TRBV29-1
clone_size: once
d_call: TRBD1
cdr3_aa: CSVGLQGAGYGYTF
cdr3_nt: TGCAGCGTTGGCCTACAGGGGGCTGGATATGGCTACACCTTC

j_call: TRBJ2-7
v_call: TRBV29-1
clone_size: -
d_call: -
cdr3_aa: CSVEKGASGYEQYF
cdr3_nt: TGCAGCGTTGAAAAGGGGGCTAGCGGCTACGAGCAGTACTTC

j_call: TRBJ2-7
v_call: TRBV11-3
clone_size: -
d_call: TRBD1
cdr3_aa: CASSSGQGNYEQYF
cdr3_nt: TGTGCCAGCAGCTCTGGACAGGGGAACTACGAGCAGTACTTC

j_call: TRBJ2-4
v_call: TRBV7-8
clone_size: -
d_call: TRBD1
cdr3_aa: CASSWDPGQVLTKNIQYF
cdr3_nt: TGTGCCAGCAGCTGGGACCCCGGACAGGTCTTAACCAAAAACATTCAGTACTTC

j_call: TRBJ1-4
v_call: TRBV18
clone_size: -
d_call: TRBD1
cdr3_aa: CASSHGQGGEKLFF
cdr3_nt: TGTGCCAGCTCCCACGGACAGGGAGGGGAAAAACTGTTTTTT

j_call: TRBJ1-1
v_call: TRBV11-2
clone_size: few
d_call: -
cdr3_aa: CASSLSLDTEAFF
cdr3_nt: TGTGCCAGCAGCTTATCGCTCGACACTGAAGCTTTCTTT

j_call: TRBJ1-2
v_call: TRBV30
clone_size: -
d_call: -
cdr3_aa: CAWTEQGFVGYTF
cdr3_nt: TGTGCCTGGACCGAACAGGGTTTCGTGGGCTACACCTTC

j_call: TRBJ2-3
v_call: TRBV7-6
clone_size: once
d_call: TRBD2
cdr3_aa: CASSLGVAAGPSTDTQYF
cdr3_nt: TGTGCCAGCAGCTTAGGAGTAGCAGCGGGGCCATCCACAGATACGCAGTATTTT

j_call: TRBJ2-5
v_call: TRBV7-8
clone_size: few
d_call: -
cdr3_aa: CASRLTRGKRQETQYF
cdr3_nt: TGTGCCAGCAGGTTAACCCGGGGTAAGAGGCAAGAGACCCAGTACTTC

j_call: TRBJ2-2
v_call: TRBV5-1
clone_size: -
d_call: -
cdr3_aa: CASSLQQGGAGELFF
cdr3_nt: TGCGCCAGCAGCTTGCAACAGGGCGGCGCCGGGGAGCTGTTTTTT

j_call: TRBJ2-7
v_call: TRBV9
clone_size: -
d_call: TRBD2
cdr3_aa: CASSVWASGYEQYF
cdr3_nt: TGTGCCAGCAGCGTATGGGCTAGCGGATACGAGCAGTACTTC

j_call: TRBJ1-1
v_call: TRBV7-2
clone_size: many
d_call: TRBD1
cdr3_aa: CASSPQGAGEAFF
cdr3_nt: TGTGCCAGCAGCCCTCAGGGGGCCGGTGAAGCTTTCTTT

j_call: TRBJ1-5
v_call: TRBV6-5
clone_size: -
d_call: -
cdr3_aa: CASSYRSDNQPQHF
cdr3_nt: TGTGCCAGCAGTTACCGTAGCGACAATCAGCCCCAGCATTTT

j_call: TRBJ2-5
v_call: TRBV7-2
clone_size: -
d_call: -
cdr3_aa: CASSLGGQETQYF
cdr3_nt: TGTGCCAGCAGCTTAGGAGGACAAGAGACCCAGTACTTC

j_call: TRBJ1-6
v_call: TRBV23-1
clone_size: few
d_call: -
cdr3_aa: CASSQSRGAELRADSPLHF
cdr3_nt: TGCGCCAGCAGTCAATCCCGGGGTGCAGAGTTACGGGCGGATTCACCCCTCCACTTT

j_call: TRBJ1-2
v_call: TRBV10-3
clone_size: few
d_call: -
cdr3_aa: CAISESGNSYTF
cdr3_nt: TGTGCCATCAGTGAGTCGGGGAATAGCTACACCTTC

j_call: TRBJ2-5
v_call: TRBV2
clone_size: once
d_call: -
cdr3_aa: CASSGYREETQYF
cdr3_nt: TGTGCCAGCAGTGGATACAGGGAAGAGACCCAGTACTTC

j_call: TRBJ2-5
v_call: TRBV6-5
clone_size: few
d_call: -
cdr3_aa: CASSSPPETQYF
cdr3_nt: TGTGCCAGCAGCTCCCCGCCGGAGACCCAGTACTTC

j_call: TRBJ2-1
v_call: TRBV6-5
clone_size: -
d_call: -
cdr3_aa: CASSPVSHSYNEQFF
cdr3_nt: TGTGCCAGCAGTCCCGTTTCACACTCCTACAATGAGCAGTTCTTC

j_call: TRBJ2-7
v_call: TRBV10-3
clone_size: -
d_call: -
cdr3_aa: CAISEGLSYEQYF
cdr3_nt: TGTGCCATCAGTGAGGGTCTTTCCTACGAGCAGTACTTC

j_call: TRBJ2-4
v_call: TRBV7-9
clone_size: -
d_call: TRBD1
cdr3_aa: CASSYTGTENIQYF
cdr3_nt: TGTGCCAGCAGCTACACCGGGACAGAAAACATTCAGTACTTC

j_call: TRBJ1-2
v_call: TRBV14
clone_size: once
d_call: -
cdr3_aa: CASSPRVGDGYTF
cdr3_nt: TGTGCCAGCAGCCCCCGGGTGGGCGATGGCTACACCTTC

j_call: TRBJ2-1
v_call: TRBV29-1
clone_size: -
d_call: TRBD2
cdr3_aa: CSVGGSSYNEQFF
cdr3_nt: TGCAGCGTCGGGGGGAGCTCCTACAATGAGCAGTTCTTC

j_call: TRBJ2-1
v_call: TRBV29-1
clone_size: few
d_call: -
cdr3_aa: CSVEETGRFFSYNEQFF
cdr3_nt: TGCAGCGTAGAAGAGACTGGCAGATTTTTCTCCTACAATGAGCAGTTCTTC

j_call: TRBJ1-5
v_call: TRBV23-1
clone_size: -
d_call: -
cdr3_aa: CASSLRKANQPQHF
cdr3_nt: TGCGCCAGCAGTCTGAGGAAGGCAAATCAGCCCCAGCATTTT

j_call: TRBJ1-1
v_call: TRBV5-1
clone_size: -
d_call: TRBD1
cdr3_aa: CASSWGQGGNTEAFF
cdr3_nt: TGCGCCAGCAGCTGGGGACAGGGCGGGAACACTGAAGCTTTCTTT

j_call: TRBJ2-6
v_call: TRBV12-5
clone_size: -
d_call: -
cdr3_aa: CASGFSGANVLTF
cdr3_nt: TGTGCTAGTGGTTTCTCTGGGGCCAACGTCCTGACTTTC